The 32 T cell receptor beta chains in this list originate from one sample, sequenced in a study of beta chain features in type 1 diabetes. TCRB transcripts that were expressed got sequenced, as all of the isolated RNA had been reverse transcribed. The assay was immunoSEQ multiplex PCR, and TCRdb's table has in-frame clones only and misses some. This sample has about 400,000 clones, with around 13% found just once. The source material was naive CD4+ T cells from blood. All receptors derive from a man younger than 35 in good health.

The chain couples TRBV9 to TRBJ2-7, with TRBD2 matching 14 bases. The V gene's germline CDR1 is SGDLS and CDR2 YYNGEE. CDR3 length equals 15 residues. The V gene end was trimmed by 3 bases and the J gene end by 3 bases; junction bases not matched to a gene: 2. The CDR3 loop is CASSAGLAGDYEQYF. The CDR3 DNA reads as TGTGCCAGCAGCGCGGGACTAGCGGGGGACTACGAGCAGTACTTC. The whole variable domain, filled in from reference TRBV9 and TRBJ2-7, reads DSGVTQTPKHLITATGQRVTLRCSPRSGDLSVYWYQQSLDQGLQFLIQYYNGEERAKGNILERFSAQQFPDLHSELNLSSLELGDSALYFCASSAGLAGDYEQYFGPGTRLTVT.

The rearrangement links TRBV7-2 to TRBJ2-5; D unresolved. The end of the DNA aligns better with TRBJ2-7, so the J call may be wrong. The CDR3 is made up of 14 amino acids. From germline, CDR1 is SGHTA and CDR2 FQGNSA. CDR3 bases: TGTGCCAGCAGCTTATCTCCAAACTCCTACGAGCAGTACTTC. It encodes CASSLSPNSYEQYF.

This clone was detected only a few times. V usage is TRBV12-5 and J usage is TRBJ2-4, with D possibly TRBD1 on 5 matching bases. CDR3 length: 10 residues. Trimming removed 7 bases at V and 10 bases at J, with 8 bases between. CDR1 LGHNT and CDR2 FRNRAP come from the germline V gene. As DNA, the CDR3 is TGTGCTAGTGAGGGGAATATTCAGTACTTC. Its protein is CASEGNIQYF.

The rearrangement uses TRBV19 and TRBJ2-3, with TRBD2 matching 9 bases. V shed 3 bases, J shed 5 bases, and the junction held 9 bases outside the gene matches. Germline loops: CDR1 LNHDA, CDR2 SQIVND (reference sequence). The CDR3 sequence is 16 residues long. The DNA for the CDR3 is TGTGCCAGTAGTATGTCGGGCGGGGGGGAAAGAGATACGCAGTATTTT. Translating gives CASSMSGGGERDTQYF.

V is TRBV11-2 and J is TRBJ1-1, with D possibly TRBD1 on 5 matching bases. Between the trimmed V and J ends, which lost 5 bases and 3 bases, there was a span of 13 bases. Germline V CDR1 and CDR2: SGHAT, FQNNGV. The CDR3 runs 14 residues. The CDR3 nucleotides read TGTGCCAGCAGCCCCAGGTGGGGGGACACTGAAGCTTTCTTT. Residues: CASSPRWGDTEAFF.

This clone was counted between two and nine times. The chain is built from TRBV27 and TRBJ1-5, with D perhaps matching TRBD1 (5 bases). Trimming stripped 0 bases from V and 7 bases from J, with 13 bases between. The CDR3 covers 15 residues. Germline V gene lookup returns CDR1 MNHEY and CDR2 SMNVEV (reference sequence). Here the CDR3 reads CASSLSRQGGQPQHF. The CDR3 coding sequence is TGTGCCAGCAGTTTATCGAGGCAGGGTGGGCAGCCCCAGCATTTT.

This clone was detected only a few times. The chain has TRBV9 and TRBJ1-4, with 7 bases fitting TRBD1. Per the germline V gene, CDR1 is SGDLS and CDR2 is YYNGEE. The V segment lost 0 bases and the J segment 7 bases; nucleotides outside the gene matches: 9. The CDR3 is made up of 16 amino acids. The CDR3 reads CASSVGAGTASEKLFF. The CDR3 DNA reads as TGTGCCAGCAGCGTAGGGGCCGGGACAGCCAGTGAAAAACTGTTTTTT.

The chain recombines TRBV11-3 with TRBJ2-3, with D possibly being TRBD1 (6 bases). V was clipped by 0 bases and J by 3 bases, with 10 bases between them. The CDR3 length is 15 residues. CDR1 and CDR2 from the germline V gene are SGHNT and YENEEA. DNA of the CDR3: TGTGCCAGCAGCTTAGAAGGGCAGGGGACAGATACGCAGTATTTT. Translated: CASSLEGQGTDTQYF.

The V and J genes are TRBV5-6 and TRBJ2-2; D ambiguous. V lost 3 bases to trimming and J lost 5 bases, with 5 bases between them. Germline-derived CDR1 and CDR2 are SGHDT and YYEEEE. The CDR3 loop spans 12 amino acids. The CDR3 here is CASSSGTGELFF. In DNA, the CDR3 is TGTGCCAGCAGCTCAGGAACCGGGGAGCTGTTTTTT.

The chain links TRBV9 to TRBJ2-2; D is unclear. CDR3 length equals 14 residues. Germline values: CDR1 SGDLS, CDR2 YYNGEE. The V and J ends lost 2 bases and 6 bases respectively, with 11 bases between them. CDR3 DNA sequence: TGTGCCAGCAGCGTCCTCGAGTCCCCCGGGGAGCTGTTTTTT. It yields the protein CASSVLESPGELFF.

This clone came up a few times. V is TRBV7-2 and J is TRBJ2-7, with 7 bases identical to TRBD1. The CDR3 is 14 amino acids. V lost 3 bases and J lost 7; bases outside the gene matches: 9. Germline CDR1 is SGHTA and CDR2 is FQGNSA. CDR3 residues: CASSFFGTVWEQYF. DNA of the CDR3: TGTGCCAGCAGCTTTTTTGGGACAGTCTGGGAGCAGTACTTC.

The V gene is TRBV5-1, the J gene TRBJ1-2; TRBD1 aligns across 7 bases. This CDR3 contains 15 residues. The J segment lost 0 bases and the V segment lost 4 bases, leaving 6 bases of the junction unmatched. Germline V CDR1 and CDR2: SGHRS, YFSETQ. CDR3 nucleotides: TGCGCCAGCAGCGCGGGACAGCCTACTAACTATGGCTACACCTTC. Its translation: CASSAGQPTNYGYTF.

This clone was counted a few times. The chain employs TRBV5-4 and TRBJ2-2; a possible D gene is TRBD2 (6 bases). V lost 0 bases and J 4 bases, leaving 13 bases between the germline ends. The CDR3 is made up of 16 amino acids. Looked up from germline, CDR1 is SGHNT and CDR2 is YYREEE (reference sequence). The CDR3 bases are TGTGCCAGCAGCTTGGTGGGGAGGCATGGCACCGGGGAGCTGTTTTTT. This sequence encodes CASSLVGRHGTGELFF.

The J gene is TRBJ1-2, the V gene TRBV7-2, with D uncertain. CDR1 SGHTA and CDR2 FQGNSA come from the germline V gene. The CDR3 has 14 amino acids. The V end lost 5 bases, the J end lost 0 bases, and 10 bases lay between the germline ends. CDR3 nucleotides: TGTGCCAGCAGCGACACGCGAGCTAACTATGGCTACACCTTC. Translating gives CASSDTRANYGYTF.

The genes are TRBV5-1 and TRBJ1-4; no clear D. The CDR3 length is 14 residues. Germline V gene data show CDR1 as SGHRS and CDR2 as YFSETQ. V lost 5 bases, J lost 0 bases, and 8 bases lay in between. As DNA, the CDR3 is TGCGCCAGCAGTCAGGATCCAACTAATGAAAAACTGTTTTTT. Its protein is CASSQDPTNEKLFF.

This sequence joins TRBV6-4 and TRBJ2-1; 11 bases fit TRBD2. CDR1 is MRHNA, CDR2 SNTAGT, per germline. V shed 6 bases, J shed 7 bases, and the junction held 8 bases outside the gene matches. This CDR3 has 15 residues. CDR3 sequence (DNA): TGTGCCAGCAGACCTAGCGGGGGGCCCGGTAATGAGCAGTTCTTC. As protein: CASRPSGGPGNEQFF.

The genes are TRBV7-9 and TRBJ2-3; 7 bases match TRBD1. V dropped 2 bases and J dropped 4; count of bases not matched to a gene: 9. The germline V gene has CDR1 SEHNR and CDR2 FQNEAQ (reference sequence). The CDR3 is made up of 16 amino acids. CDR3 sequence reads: CASSLPPGQSADTQYF. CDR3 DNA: TGTGCCAGCAGCTTACCACCGGGACAGTCCGCAGATACGCAGTATTTT.

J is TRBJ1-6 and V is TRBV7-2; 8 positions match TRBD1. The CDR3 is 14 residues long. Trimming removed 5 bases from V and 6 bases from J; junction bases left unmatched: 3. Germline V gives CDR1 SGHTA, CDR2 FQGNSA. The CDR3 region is CASSPDRGNSPLHF. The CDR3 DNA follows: TGTGCCAGCAGCCCAGACAGGGGTAATTCACCCCTCCACTTT.

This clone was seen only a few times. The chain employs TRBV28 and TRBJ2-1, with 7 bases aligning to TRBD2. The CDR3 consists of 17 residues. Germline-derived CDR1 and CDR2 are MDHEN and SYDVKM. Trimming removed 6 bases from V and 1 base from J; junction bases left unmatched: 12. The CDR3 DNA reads TGTGCCAGCAGGTCGGGAGGCCTCGGAGGTTCCTACAATGAGCAGTTCTTC. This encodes CASRSGGLGGSYNEQFF.

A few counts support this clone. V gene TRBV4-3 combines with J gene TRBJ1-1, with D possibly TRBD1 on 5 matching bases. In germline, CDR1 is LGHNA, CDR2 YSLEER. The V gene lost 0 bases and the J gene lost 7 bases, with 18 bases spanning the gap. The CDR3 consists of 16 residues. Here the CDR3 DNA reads TGCGCCAGCAGCCAAGATTCGCGCAGGGCGTTTAGTGAAGCTTTCTTT. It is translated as CASSQDSRRAFSEAFF.

CDR3 bases: TGTGCCACGCGGACAGATAACTATGGCTACACCTTC. This translates into CATRTDNYGYTF. V usage is TRBV19 and J usage is TRBJ1-2, with D perhaps matching TRBD1 (6 bases). Germline lookup yields CDR1 LNHDA and CDR2 SQIVND (reference sequence). Trimming shortened V by 10 bases and J by 1 base, and 10 bases separated the two germline ends. This CDR3 has 12 amino acids. Together with reference TRBV19 and TRBJ1-2, the CDR3 gives the full variable domain: DGGITQSPKYLFRKEGQNVTLSCEQNLNHDAMYWYRQDPGQGLRLIYYSQIVNDFQKGDIAEGYSVSREKKESFPLTVTSAQKNPTAFYLCATRTDNYGYTFGSGTRLTVV.

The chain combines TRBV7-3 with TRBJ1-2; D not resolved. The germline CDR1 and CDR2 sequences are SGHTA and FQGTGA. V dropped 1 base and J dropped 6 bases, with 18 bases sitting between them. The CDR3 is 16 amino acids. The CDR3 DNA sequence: TGTGCCAGCAGCTTAATGGGCAGGCTTACAGAAGATGGCTACACCTTC. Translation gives CASSLMGRLTEDGYTF.

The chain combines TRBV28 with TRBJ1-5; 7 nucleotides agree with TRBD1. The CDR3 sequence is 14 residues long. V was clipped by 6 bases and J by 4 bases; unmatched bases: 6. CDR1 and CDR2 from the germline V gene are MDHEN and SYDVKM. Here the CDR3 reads CASRSWDRNQPQHF. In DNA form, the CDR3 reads TGTGCCAGCAGGTCCTGGGACAGAAATCAGCCCCAGCATTTT.

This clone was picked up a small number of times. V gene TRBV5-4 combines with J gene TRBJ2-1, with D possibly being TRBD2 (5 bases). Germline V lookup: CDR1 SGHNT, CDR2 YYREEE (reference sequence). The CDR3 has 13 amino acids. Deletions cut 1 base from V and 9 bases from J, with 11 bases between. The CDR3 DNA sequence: TGTGCCAGCAGCTTGTCGGGGATGAGTGAGCAGTTCTTC. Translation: CASSLSGMSEQFF.

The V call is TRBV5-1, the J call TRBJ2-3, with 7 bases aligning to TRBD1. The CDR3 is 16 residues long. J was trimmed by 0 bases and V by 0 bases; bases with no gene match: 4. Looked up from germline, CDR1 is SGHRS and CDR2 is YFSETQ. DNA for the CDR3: TGCGCCAGCAGCTTGGGAGGGGGCCGAAGCACAGATACGCAGTATTTT. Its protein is CASSLGGGRSTDTQYF.

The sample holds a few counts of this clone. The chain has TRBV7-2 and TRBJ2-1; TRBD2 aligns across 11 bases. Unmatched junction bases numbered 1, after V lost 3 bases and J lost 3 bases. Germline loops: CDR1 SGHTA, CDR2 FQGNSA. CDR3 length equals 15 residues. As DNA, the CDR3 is TGTGCCAGCAGCTTGGGGACTAGCGGCTACAATGAGCAGTTCTTC. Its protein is CASSLGTSGYNEQFF.

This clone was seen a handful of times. CDR3 protein: CASNPGLHQETQYF. The CDR3 nucleotides are TGTGCCAGCAACCCGGGACTACACCAAGAGACCCAGTACTTC. The rearrangement joins TRBV19 to TRBJ2-5, with 7 bases identical to TRBD2. The CDR3 is 14 residues long. Losses at the gene ends were 9 bases for V and 0 bases for J; bases not matched to a gene: 7. Looked up from germline, CDR1 is LNHDA and CDR2 is SQIVND (reference sequence).

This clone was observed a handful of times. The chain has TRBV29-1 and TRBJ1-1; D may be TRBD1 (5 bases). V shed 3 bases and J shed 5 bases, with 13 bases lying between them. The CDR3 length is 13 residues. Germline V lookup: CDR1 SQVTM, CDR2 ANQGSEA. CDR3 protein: CSVDGQGGTEAFF. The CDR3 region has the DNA TGCAGCGTTGATGGGCAGGGTGGTACTGAAGCTTTCTTT.

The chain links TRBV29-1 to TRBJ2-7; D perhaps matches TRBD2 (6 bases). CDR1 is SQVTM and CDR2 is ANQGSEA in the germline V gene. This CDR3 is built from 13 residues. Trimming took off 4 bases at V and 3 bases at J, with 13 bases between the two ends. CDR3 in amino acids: CSVGSGTGYEQYF. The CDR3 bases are TGCAGCGTTGGATCCGGGACTGGCTACGAGCAGTACTTC.

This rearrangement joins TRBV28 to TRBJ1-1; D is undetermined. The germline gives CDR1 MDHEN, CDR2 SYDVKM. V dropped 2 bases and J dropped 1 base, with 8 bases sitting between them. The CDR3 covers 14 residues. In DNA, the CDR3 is TGTGCCAGCAGTTTACTACTCACGAACACTGAAGCTTTCTTT. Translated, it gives CASSLLLTNTEAFF.

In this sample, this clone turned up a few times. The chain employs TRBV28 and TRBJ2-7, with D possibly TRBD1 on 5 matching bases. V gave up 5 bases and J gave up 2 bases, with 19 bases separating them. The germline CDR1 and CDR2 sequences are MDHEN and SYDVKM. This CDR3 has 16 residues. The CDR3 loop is CASSTPRQGSTYEQYF. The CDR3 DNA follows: TGTGCCAGCAGTACCCCACGTCAGGGATCGACCTACGAGCAGTACTTC. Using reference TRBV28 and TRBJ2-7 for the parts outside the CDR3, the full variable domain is DVKVTQSSRYLVKRTGEKVFLECVQDMDHENMFWYRQDPGLGLRLIYFSYDVKMKEKGDIPEGYSVSREKKERFSLILESASTNQTSMYLCASSTPRQGSTYEQYFGPGTRLTVT.

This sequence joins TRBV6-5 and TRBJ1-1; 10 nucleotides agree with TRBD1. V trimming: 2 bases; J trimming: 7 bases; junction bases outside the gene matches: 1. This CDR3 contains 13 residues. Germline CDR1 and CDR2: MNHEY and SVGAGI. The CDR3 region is CASSYRDRGEAFF. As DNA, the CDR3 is TGTGCCAGCAGTTACCGGGACAGGGGTGAAGCTTTCTTT.